This T cell receptor (beta chain) was captured by sequencing in a study of blood T cell repertoires in COVID-19. The CDR3 spans 17 residues. V lost 5 bases to trimming and J lost 5 bases; unmatched junction nucleotides: 6. The germline CDR1 and CDR2 sequences are LGHDT and YNNKEL (reference sequence). Method: immunoSEQ multiplex PCR; TCRdb's copy keeps in-frame clones and lacks some. Of over 200,000 clones listed, approximately 83% are singletons. This sequence originates from a woman under 40 with COVID-19, enrolled during active disease. Sequencing was done on a sample of peripheral blood. V and J are TRBV3-1 (or the pseudogene TRBV3-2) and TRBJ2-2, with 15 bases matching TRBD2. For the CDR3, the DNA is TGTGCCAGCAGCTGTTCCGGGACTAGCGGGAGGACCGGGGAGCTGTTTTTT. Residues: CASSCSGTSGRTGELFF.